This entry describes one T cell receptor beta chain. Its recognized antigen is unknown. Per-base quality was not reported, and no clone a single base away is much larger than it. The germline V gene (reference sequence) specifies SEHNR as CDR1 and FQNEAQ as CDR2. Reading from cysteine to phenylalanine, the CDR3 counts 15 amino acids. Only the CDR3 part of the read is kept: 45 bases, read in frame from the first base. Trimming at the junction amounts to 0 bases on V and 1 base on J, and the germline ends lie 9 bases apart. The immunoSEQ Assay, a bias-controlled multiplex PCR, was used to amplify TCRbeta CDR3 regions from genomic DNA. As for the original processing: The number of nucleated cells in each sample was estimated by amplification of reference gene primers within the assay. To quantify the absolute abundance of each unique TCRbeta CDR3 rearrangement, sequence reads were collapsed and filtered. For each sample, productive Simpson clonality was calculated by taking the square root of Simpson's diversity index across productive rearrangements. The table was pulled from immuneACCESS by TCRdb, which kept in-frame rearrangements only. Such tables lose some clones; where checked, under half of the loss comes from unresolved V genes, and the rest has no known cause. That table furnishes V, J and clone size, whereas the DNA furnished D and trimming. The sample profile shows 200,000 to 250,000 clones; roughly 80% of them were found once. Jointly, the top ten make up more than 4.5% of the sample.

This entry comes from a study of blood T cell repertoires in COVID-19 (dated by TCRdb to about 2020). The study in broad terms: Samples from collaborators originated in the United States, Italy and Spain and spanned both the acute and convalescent phases of COVID-19. Samples came from the ongoing ImmuneRACE study (first 160 participants) plus 1,254 subjects from 6 global collaborators. The material from the prospective study consisted of cDNA or gDNA derived from T cells, B-cell-depleted T cells, or PBMCs. The repertoires were made available in a free public database intended to serve as a resource for research on the immune response to SARS-CoV-2. The dataset comprised deeply sampled blood TCRbeta repertoires from subjects exposed to, actively infected with, or recovered from COVID-19. Where HLA class I and class II types were available, the types were taken from metadata supplied by the sample provider, not from assay-based typing. Sample metadata almost always included a de-identified subject ID, COVID-19 status, age in years and sex.

Participants in the prospective study were enrolled through a virtual design, were aged about 18 to 100 years, and lived in about 25 United States geographic areas. In the prospective study, participants were assigned to cohorts based on the clinical history participants reported in a screening survey and a study questionnaire. Exposed participants had been in contact, within 2 weeks of entering the study, with a person who had a PCR-confirmed or clinician-diagnosed case of COVID-19. Each participant in the prospective study had whole blood, serum and a nasopharyngeal or oropharyngeal swab collected by mobile phlebotomists. Prospective study participants could optionally give additional blood draws and questionnaires over an approximately two-month period. Prospective study blood samples were shipped either frozen or at room temperature before DNA extraction. Overall study results and their limits: Clinical and demographic metadata were provided uncurated, with the amount varying by source and participant.

Input material: PBMCs or T cells enriched from blood (not recorded which). The receptor was derived from a woman aged 50 to 65 who had been exposed to COVID-19. The rearrangement combines TRBV7-9 with TRBJ2-5; 6 matching bases give a weak D call of TRBD1. The DNA is as follows: TGTGCCAGCAGCTTAGCTTTCAGGGGCCAAGAGACCCAGTACTTC. This is translated as CASSLAFRGQETQYF. With the portions outside the CDR3 filled from the reference TRBV7-9 and TRBJ2-5 genes, the complete variable region becomes DTGVSQNPRHKITKRGQNVTFRCDPISEHNRLYWYRQTLGQGPEFLTYFQNEAQLEKSRLLSDRFSAERPKGSFSTLEIQRTEQGDSAMYLCASSLAFRGQETQYFGPGTRLLVL.